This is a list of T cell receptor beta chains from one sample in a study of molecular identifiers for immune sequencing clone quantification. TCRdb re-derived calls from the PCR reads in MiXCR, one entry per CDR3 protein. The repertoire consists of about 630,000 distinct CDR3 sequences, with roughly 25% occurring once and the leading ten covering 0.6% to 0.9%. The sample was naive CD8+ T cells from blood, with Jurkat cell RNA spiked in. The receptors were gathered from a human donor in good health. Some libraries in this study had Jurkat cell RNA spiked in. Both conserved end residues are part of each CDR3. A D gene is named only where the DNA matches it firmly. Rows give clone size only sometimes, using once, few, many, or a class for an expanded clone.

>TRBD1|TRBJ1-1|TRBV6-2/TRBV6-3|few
CASSEPGQPEAFF
TGTGCCAGCAGTGAACCGGGACAGCCTGAAGCTTTCTTT
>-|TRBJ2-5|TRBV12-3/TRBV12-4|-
CASSLIAVTGTQETQYF
TGTGCCAGCAGTTTAATCGCAGTAACGGGGACCCAAGAGACCCAGTACTTC
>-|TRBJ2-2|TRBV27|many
CASSLVFTGELFF
TGTGCCAGCAGTTTAGTGTTCACCGGGGAGCTGTTTTTT
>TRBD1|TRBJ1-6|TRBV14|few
CASSQESVQGNSPLHF
TGTGCCAGCAGCCAAGAATCAGTACAGGGGAATTCACCCCTCCACTTT
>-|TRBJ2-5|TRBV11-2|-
CASSLNAGGRETQYF
TGTGCCAGCAGCCTGAACGCTGGGGGGCGAGAGACCCAGTACTTC
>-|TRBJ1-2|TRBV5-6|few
CASNMSGTVNYGYTF
TGTGCCAGCAATATGTCCGGGACGGTGAACTATGGCTACACCTTC
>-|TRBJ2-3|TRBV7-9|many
CASSLARITDTQYF
TGTGCCAGCAGCTTAGCTAGGATCACAGATACGCAGTATTTT
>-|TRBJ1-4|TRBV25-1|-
CASSEWQAPTNEKLFF
TGTGCCAGCAGTGAATGGCAGGCGCCAACTAATGAAAAACTGTTTTTT
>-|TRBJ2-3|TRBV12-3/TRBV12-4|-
CASSLGPVDTQYF
TGTGCCAGCAGTTTGGGACCTGTGGATACGCAGTATTTT
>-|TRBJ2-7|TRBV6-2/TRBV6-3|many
CASSPFQTYEQYF
TGTGCCAGCAGTCCCTTCCAAACCTACGAGCAGTACTTC
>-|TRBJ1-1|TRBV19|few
CASRTFGGLSEAFF
TGTGCCAGTAGAACCTTCGGGGGTCTCTCTGAAGCTTTCTTT
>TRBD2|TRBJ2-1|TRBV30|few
CAWDGGNEQFF
TGTGCCTGGGACGGGGGGAATGAGCAGTTCTTC
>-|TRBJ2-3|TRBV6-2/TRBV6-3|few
CASSYPGTPTQIRVVGTDTQYF
TGTGCCAGCAGTTATCCCGGGACACCCACTCAGATCCGGGTAGTGGGCACAGATACGCAGTATTTT
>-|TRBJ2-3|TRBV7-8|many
CASSLEVLGTDTQYF
TGTGCCAGCAGCTTAGAAGTCCTCGGCACAGATACGCAGTATTTT
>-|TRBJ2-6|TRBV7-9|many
CASSSEGGYSGANVLTF
TGTGCCAGCAGCTCTGAGGGCGGATACTCTGGGGCCAACGTCCTGACTTTC
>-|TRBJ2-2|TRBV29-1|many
CSAPGSTGELFF
TGCAGCGCCCCCGGGAGCACCGGGGAGCTGTTTTTT
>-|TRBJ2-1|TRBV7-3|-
CASSSVGLNEQFF
TGTGCCAGCAGCTCTGTCGGTTTAAATGAGCAGTTCTTC
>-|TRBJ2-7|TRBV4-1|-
CASSQDVGKHAYEQYF
TGCGCCAGCAGCCAAGATGTGGGGAAACATGCCTACGAGCAGTACTTC
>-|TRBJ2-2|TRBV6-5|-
CASSPLAFANTGELFF
TGTGCCAGCAGTCCCCTGGCGTTCGCGAACACCGGGGAGCTGTTTTTT
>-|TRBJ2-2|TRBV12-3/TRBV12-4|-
CASSPLRTGELVF
TGTGCCAGCAGCCCTCTCCGGACCGGGGAGCTGGTTTTT
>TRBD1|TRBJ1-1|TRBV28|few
CASSPWTGGLNTEAFF
TGTGCCAGCAGTCCATGGACAGGGGGCTTGAACACTGAAGCTTTCTTT
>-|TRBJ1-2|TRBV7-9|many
CASSPFNYGYTF
TGTGCCAGCAGCCCATTTAACTATGGCTACACCTTC
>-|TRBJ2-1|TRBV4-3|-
CASSQDIGTRPHANEQFF
TGCGCCAGCAGCCAAGATATAGGTACCCGACCACATGCCAATGAGCAGTTCTTC
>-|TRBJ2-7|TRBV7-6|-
CASSLGDPGTYEQYF
TGTGCCAGCAGCTTAGGTGATCCGGGGACCTACGAGCAGTACTTC
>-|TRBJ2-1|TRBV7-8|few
CASSYLDTNEQFF
TGTGCCAGCAGCTACTTGGACACCAATGAGCAGTTCTTC
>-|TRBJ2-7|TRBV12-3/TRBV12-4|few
CASSLSVSEQYF
TGTGCCAGCAGTTTATCAGTAAGCGAGCAGTACTTC
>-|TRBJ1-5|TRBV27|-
CASKSQGLAQPQHF
TGTGCCAGCAAGTCCCAGGGGTTAGCTCAGCCCCAGCATTTT
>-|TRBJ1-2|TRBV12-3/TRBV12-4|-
CASSYLGGYTF
TGTGCCAGCAGCTATCTTGGTGGCTACACCTTC
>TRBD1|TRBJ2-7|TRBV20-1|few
CSAIRDRGSYEQYF
TGCAGTGCTATCCGGGACAGGGGATCCTACGAGCAGTACTTC
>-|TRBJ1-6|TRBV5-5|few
CASSLWDTSPLHF
TGTGCCAGCAGCTTGTGGGACACTTCACCCCTCCACTTT
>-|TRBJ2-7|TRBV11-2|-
CVSSLGVSGRSYEQYF
TGTGTCAGCAGCTTAGGTGTATCGGGCCGCTCCTACGAGCAGTACTTC
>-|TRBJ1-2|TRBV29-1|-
CSVDMSGFNGYTF
TGCAGCGTTGACATGTCAGGGTTTAATGGCTACACCTTC
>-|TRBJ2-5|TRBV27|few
CASSFMSDQETQYF
TGTGCCAGCAGTTTTATGTCAGATCAAGAGACCCAGTACTTC
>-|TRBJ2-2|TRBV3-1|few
CASSHFDLLNTGELFF
TGTGCCAGCAGCCATTTCGATCTTTTGAACACCGGGGAGCTGTTTTTT
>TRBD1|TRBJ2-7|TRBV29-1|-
CSAIPGQLPYEQYF
TGCAGCGCGATACCGGGACAGCTTCCCTACGAGCAGTACTTC
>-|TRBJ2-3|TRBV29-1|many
CSVEDGRTHTDTQYF
TGCAGCGTTGAAGACGGGCGGACCCACACAGATACGCAGTATTTT
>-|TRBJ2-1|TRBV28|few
CASSFGLTGNEQFF
TGTGCCAGCAGTTTTGGACTAACTGGGAATGAGCAGTTCTTC
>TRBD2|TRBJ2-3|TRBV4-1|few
CASSQEVRLAVFTDTQYF
TGCGCCAGCAGCCAAGAAGTTCGGCTAGCGGTTTTCACAGATACGCAGTATTTT
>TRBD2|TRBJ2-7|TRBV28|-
CASSLWGLKDEQYF
TGTGCCAGCAGTTTATGGGGACTAAAAGACGAGCAGTACTTC
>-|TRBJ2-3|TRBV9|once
CASSVVGGAGDTQYF
TGTGCCAGCAGCGTAGTGGGGGGGGCTGGAGATACGCAGTATTTT
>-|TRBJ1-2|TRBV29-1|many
CSVDESQSYTF
TGCAGCGTTGATGAGAGTCAGAGCTACACCTTC
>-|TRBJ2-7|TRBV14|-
CASSQVWGPTYEEYF
TGTGCCAGCAGCCAAGTTTGGGGTCCTACCTACGAGGAGTACTTC
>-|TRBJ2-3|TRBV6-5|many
CASSKDRRALYF
TGTGCCAGCAGTAAAGACAGGAGGGCCCTTTATTTT
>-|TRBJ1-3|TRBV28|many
CASSFEGAGNTIYF
TGTGCCAGCAGTTTTGAGGGGGCTGGAAACACCATATATTTT
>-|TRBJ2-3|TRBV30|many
CAWNVGRSTDTQYF
TGTGCCTGGAATGTGGGGCGAAGCACAGATACGCAGTATTTT
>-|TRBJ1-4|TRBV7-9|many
CASSSPLPTKSPEKLFF
TGTGCCAGCAGCTCGCCCCTTCCGACAAAAAGTCCGGAAAAACTGTTTTTT
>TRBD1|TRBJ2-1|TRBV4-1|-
CASCPRQGASYNEQFF
TGCGCCAGCTGCCCTAGACAGGGGGCTTCCTACAATGAGCAGTTCTTC
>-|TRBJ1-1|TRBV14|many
CASSQLTGGNTEAFF
TGTGCCAGCAGCCAGCTGACAGGCGGGAACACTGAAGCTTTCTTT
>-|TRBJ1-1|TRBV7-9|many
CASSPAGAAEAFF
TGTGCCAGCAGCCCAGCGGGGGCGGCTGAAGCTTTCTTT
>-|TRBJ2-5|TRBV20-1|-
CSARDLLRVPETQYF
TGCAGTGCTAGAGATCTGTTAAGGGTGCCAGAGACCCAGTACTTC
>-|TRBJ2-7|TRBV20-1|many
CSARDREGSYEQYF
TGCAGTGCTCGCGACAGGGAGGGATCCTACGAGCAGTACTTC
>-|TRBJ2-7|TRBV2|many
CARRAGAHEQYF
TGTGCCAGGAGGGCAGGGGCGCACGAGCAGTACTTC
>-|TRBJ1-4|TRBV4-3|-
CASSQVRGDTGEKLFF
TGCGCCAGCAGCCAAGTCCGGGGGGACACCGGTGAAAAACTGTTTTTT
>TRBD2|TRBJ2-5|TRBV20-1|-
CSASIWTSGGPKQEAQYF
TGCAGTGCTTCGATCTGGACTAGCGGGGGGCCTAAACAAGAGGCCCAGTACTTC